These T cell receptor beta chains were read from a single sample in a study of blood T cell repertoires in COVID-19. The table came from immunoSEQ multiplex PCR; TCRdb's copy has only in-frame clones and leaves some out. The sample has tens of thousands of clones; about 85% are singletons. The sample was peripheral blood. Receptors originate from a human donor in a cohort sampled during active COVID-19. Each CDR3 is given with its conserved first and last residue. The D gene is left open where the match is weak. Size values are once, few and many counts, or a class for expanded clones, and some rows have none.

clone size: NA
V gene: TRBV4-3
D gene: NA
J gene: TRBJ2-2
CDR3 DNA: TGCGCCAGCAGCCAAGAAGGGGGAAGGACCGGGGAGCTGTTTTTT
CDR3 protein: CASSQEGGRTGELFF

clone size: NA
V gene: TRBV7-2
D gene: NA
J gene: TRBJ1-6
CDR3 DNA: TGTGCCAGCAGCGCCGGGGGAACCTATAATTCACCCCTCCACTTT
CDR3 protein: CASSAGGTYNSPLHF

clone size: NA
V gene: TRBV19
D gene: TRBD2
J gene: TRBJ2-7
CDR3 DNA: TGTGCCAGTAGGAGAACGGGACTAGCGGACTACGAGCAGTACTTC
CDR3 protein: CASRRTGLADYEQYF

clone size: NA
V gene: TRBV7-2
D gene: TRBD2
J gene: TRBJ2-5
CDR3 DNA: TGTGCCAGCAGCTTAGAACTAGCGGGGGGGCCCCAAGAGACCCAGTACTTC
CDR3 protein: CASSLELAGGPQETQYF

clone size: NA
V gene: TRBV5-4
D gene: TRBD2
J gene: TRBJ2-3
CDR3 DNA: TGTGCCAGCAGCTTGACTAGCGGGAGCACAGATACGCAGTATTTT
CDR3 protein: CASSLTSGSTDTQYF

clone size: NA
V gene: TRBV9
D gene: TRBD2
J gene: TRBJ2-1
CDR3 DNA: TGTGCCAGCAGCCCGTTACGGACTAGCGGGGAGCAGTTCTTC
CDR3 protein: CASSPLRTSGEQFF

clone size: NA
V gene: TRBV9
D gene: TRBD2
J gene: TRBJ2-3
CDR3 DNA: TGTGCCAGCAGCAAGGGACTAGCGGGGGGGCCCCCAGATACGCAGTATTTT
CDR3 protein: CASSKGLAGGPPDTQYF

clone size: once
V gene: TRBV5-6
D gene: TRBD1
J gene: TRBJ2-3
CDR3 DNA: TGTGCCAGCAGCTTGGCCACGACAGGGGGAGATACGCAGTATTTT
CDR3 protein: CASSLATTGGDTQYF

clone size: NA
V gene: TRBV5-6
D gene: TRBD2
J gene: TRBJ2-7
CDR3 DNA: TGTGCCAGCAGCTTGCGGAGACTAGCATCCTACGAGCAGTACTTC
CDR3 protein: CASSLRRLASYEQYF

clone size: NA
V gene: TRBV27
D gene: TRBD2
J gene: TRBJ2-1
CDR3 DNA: TGTGCCAGCACCCGGACTAGCGGGGGGGATGGGTACAATGAGCAGTTCTTC
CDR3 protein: CASTRTSGGDGYNEQFF

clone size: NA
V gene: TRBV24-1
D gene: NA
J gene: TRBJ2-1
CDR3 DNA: TGTGCCACCAGTGACCTACTGGTGAATGAGCAGTTCTTC
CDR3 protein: CATSDLLVNEQFF

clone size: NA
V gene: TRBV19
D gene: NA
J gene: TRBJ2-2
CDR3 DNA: TGTGCCAGTACCGAGTATGCCCCTAAGATCAGGGGCAACACCGGGGAGCTGTTTTTT
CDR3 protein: CASTEYAPKIRGNTGELFF

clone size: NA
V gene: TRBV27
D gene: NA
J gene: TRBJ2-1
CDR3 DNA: TGTGCCAGCAGTTTATCGCAGGATGAGCAGTTCTTC
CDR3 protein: CASSLSQDEQFF

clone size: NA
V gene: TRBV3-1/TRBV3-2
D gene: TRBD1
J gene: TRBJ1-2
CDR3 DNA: TGTGCCAGCAGCCCTCCGGGACAGGTTTCTCCGGGTGGCTACACCTTC
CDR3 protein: CASSPPGQVSPGGYTF

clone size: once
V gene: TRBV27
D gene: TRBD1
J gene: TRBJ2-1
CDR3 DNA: TGTGCCAGCAGCCTGGGACAGGGGTCCTACAATGAGCAGTTCTTC
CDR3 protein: CASSLGQGSYNEQFF

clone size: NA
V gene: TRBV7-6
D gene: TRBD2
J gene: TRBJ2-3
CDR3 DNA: TGTGCCAGCAGCTCCCAATCCCTAGCGGGGAGCACAGATACGCAGTATTTT
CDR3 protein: CASSSQSLAGSTDTQYF

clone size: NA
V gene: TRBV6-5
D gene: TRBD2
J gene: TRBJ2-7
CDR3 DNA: TGTGCCAGCAGGATCGGACTAGCGGGGGTCTACGAGCAGTACTTC
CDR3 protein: CASRIGLAGVYEQYF

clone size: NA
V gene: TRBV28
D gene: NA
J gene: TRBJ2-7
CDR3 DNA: TGTGCCAGCAGTTTAGGGGGGACCTCCTACGAGCAGTACTTC
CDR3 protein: CASSLGGTSYEQYF

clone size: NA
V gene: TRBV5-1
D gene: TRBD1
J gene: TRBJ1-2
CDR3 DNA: TGCGCCAGCAGCTTCCAAGGACAGGGCAACTATGGCTACACCTTC
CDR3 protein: CASSFQGQGNYGYTF

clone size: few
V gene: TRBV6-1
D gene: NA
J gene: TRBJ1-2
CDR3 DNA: TGTGCCAGCAGGGAAGGCCCCCACTTCTATGGCTACACCTTC
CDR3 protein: CASREGPHFYGYTF

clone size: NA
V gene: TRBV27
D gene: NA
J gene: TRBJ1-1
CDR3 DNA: TGTGCCAGCAGTTCGCGGTCGCCGGGGCAGGGGACCTCAAGATCGAACACTGAAGCTTTCTTT
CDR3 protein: CASSSRSPGQGTSRSNTEAFF

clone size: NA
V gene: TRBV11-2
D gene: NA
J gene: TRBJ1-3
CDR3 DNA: TGTGCCAGCAGCCGTATTCAAGGAGTGTCTGGAAACACCATATATTTT
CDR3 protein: CASSRIQGVSGNTIYF